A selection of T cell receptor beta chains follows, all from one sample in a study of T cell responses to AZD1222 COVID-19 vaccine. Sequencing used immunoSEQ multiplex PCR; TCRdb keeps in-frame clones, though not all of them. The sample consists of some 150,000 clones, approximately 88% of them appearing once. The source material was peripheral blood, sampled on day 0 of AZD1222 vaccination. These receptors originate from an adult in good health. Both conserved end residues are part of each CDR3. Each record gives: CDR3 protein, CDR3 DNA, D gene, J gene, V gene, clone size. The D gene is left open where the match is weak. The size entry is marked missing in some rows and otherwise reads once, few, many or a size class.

CASSSRTGRTDTQYF,TGTGCCAGCAGTTCCCGGACAGGGCGGACAGATACGCAGTATTTT,TRBD1,TRBJ2-3,TRBV27,.
CASSGLAGVDYEQYF,TGTGCCAGCTCCGGACTAGCGGGAGTAGACTACGAGCAGTACTTC,TRBD2,TRBJ2-7,TRBV27,.
CASSVWDRGNSPLHF,TGTGCCAGCAGCGTATGGGACAGGGGCAATTCACCCCTCCACTTT,TRBD1,TRBJ1-6,TRBV5-4,.
CASNPTGGNTEAFF,TGTGCCAGCAACCCGACAGGGGGAAACACTGAAGCTTTCTTT,TRBD1,TRBJ1-1,TRBV6-5,few
CASSEIVTFNQPQHF,TGTGCCAGCAGTGAAATTGTAACCTTCAATCAGCCCCAGCATTTT,.,TRBJ1-5,TRBV6-1,.
CASSELWTDNQPQHF,TGTGCCAGCAGTGAATTATGGACAGACAATCAGCCCCAGCATTTT,.,TRBJ1-5,TRBV6-1,.
CASSGRLASRNEQFF,TGCGCCAGCAGCGGCCGGCTAGCTAGTCGCAATGAGCAGTTCTTC,.,TRBJ2-1,TRBV5-1,.
CASSVDPKGEQFF,TGTGCCAGCAGCGTAGACCCAAAGGGGGAGCAGTTCTTC,.,TRBJ2-1,TRBV9,.
CASSLDRSTSGGKETQYF,TGTGCCAGCAGCTTAGATCGAAGCACTAGCGGGGGGAAAGAGACCCAGTACTTC,TRBD2,TRBJ2-5,TRBV11-3,once
CASSPWGTGGDHEQFF,TGTGCCAGCAGCCCCTGGGGGACGGGAGGTGACCATGAGCAGTTCTTC,TRBD2,TRBJ2-1,TRBV5-8,few
CASPGRYGYTF,TGTGCCAGCCCTGGACGATATGGCTACACCTTC,.,TRBJ1-2,TRBV27,.
CASSTAFPTGTDTQYF,TGTGCCAGCAGTACAGCCTTCCCCACCGGGACAGATACGCAGTATTTT,.,TRBJ2-3,TRBV28,.
CASSYWALANTGELFF,TGTGCCAGCAGTTACTGGGCCCTAGCGAACACCGGGGAGCTGTTTTTT,.,TRBJ2-2,TRBV6-5,.
CASSSDPPYEQYF,TGTGCCAGCAGTTCGGACCCGCCCTACGAGCAGTACTTC,.,TRBJ2-7,TRBV6-5,.
CAVKGVDTEAFF,TGTGCCGTTAAGGGGGTAGACACTGAAGCTTTCTTT,.,TRBJ1-1,TRBV10-3,.
CATSDFRGLGNEQFF,TGTGCCACCAGTGATTTTAGAGGGTTGGGCAATGAGCAGTTCTTC,.,TRBJ2-1,TRBV24-1,.
CASSPRLSGYGYTF,TGTGCCAGCTCACCACGCTTGTCTGGGTATGGCTACACCTTC,.,TRBJ1-2,TRBV18,.
CSVEATDRASYEQYF,TGCAGCGTTGAGGCAACCGACAGGGCCTCCTACGAGCAGTACTTC,TRBD1,TRBJ2-7,TRBV29-1,once
CASSDSAGFGEAFF,TGTGCCAGCAGTGACTCGGCAGGGTTTGGTGAAGCTTTCTTT,.,TRBJ1-1,TRBV6-5,once
CASSQTDYNSPLHF,TGTGCCAGTAGCCAGACGGACTATAATTCACCCCTCCACTTT,.,TRBJ1-6,TRBV19,.
CASSDSHSGNTIYF,TGTGCCAGCAGTGACTCGCACTCTGGAAACACCATATATTTT,.,TRBJ1-3,TRBV6-4,many
CASSLALVAEAFF,TGTGCCAGCAGCTTAGCGCTTGTCGCAGAAGCTTTCTTT,.,TRBJ1-1,TRBV7-9,.
CASSLRGRDEAFF,TGTGCCAGCAGCTTGAGGGGCCGCGACGAAGCTTTCTTT,.,TRBJ1-1,TRBV5-4,.
CASSLDRQGLAKNIQYF,TGTGCCAGCAGCTTAGATCGCCAGGGTCTAGCCAAAAACATTCAGTACTTC,.,TRBJ2-4,TRBV7-2,.
CASSPTAGPVGNTIYF,TGTGCCAGCAGCCCCACAGCCGGACCTGTGGGAAACACCATATATTTT,.,TRBJ1-3,TRBV3-1/TRBV3-2,.
CAWSEPSGRKNEKLFF,TGTGCCTGGAGTGAGCCAAGTGGGAGGAAAAATGAAAAACTGTTTTTT,.,TRBJ1-4,TRBV30,.
CASSPRQGSTGELFF,TGTGCCAGCTCACCCCGACAGGGATCTACCGGGGAGCTGTTTTTT,TRBD1,TRBJ2-2,TRBV18,.
CASSPDRRVFQFF,TGTGCCAGTAGTCCGGACCGCCGGGTATTTCAGTTCTTC,.,TRBJ2-1,TRBV19,.
CASSLVPGQTYEQYF,TGTGCCAGCTCCCTCGTCCCGGGACAGACCTACGAGCAGTACTTC,TRBD1,TRBJ2-7,TRBV5-5,.
CASSLGLVETQYF,TGCGCCAGCAGCTTAGGACTAGTAGAGACCCAGTACTTC,TRBD2,TRBJ2-5,TRBV5-1,.
CASSQTTSTDTQYF,TGTGCCAGCAGCCAGACGACTAGCACAGATACGCAGTATTTT,.,TRBJ2-3,TRBV9,few
CASSREQETQYF,TGTGCCAGCAGCAGGGAACAAGAGACCCAGTACTTC,.,TRBJ2-5,TRBV5-4,.